Shown below are 23 T cell receptor beta chains from a single sample sequenced in a study of blood T cell repertoires in COVID-19 (dated by TCRdb to 2018 to 2021). Receptors were amplified or captured by the immunoSEQ multiplex PCR assay. TCRdb took over this immuneACCESS table, retaining in-frame rearrangements with V and J assigned. Such tables are incomplete; in checked studies, under half of the missing clones stem from an unresolved V gene, and the remainder is unexplained. The sample table records fewer than 40,000 clones; 88% of these occur just once. 4% to 5% of the sample rests with the top ten. The sample consisted of peripheral blood. The receptor source for this set is a woman aged 65 to 85 with active COVID-19.

The chain recombines TRBV5-1 with TRBJ2-1, with TRBD1 matching over 10 bases. Per the germline V gene, CDR1 is SGHRS and CDR2 is YFSETQ. The CDR3 runs 13 residues. With V trimmed by 4 bases and J by 9 bases, 4 bases remained unmatched. CDR3 amino acids: CASSGQGEGEQFF. The CDR3 DNA reads TGCGCCAGCAGCGGACAGGGGGAGGGTGAGCAGTTCTTC.

The rearrangement uses TRBV19 and TRBJ2-2, with D maybe TRBD2 (5 bases). V gave up 6 bases and J gave up 7 bases, with 12 bases separating them. The CDR3 spans 13 residues. Germline V gene sequence: CDR1 LNHDA, CDR2 SQIVND (reference sequence). The CDR3 bases are TGTGCCAGTAGAAAGGACTCACTCGGGGAGCTGTTTTTT. Amino acids: CASRKDSLGELFF.

V is TRBV5-6 and J is TRBJ1-1; the D is unclear. V was clipped by 0 bases and J by 4 bases, with 13 bases between them. Germline V CDR1 and CDR2: SGHDT, YYEEEE. The CDR3 totals 15 residues. Here the CDR3 DNA reads TGTGCCAGCAGCTTGGTGGTGACGCGGGGCACTGAAGCTTTCTTT. Translating gives CASSLVVTRGTEAFF.

In this sample, this clone turned up a few times. The CDR3 DNA is TGTGCCAGCAGCCAATCAGAAGGGGTCTATGGCTACACCTTC. As protein: CASSQSEGVYGYTF. The V and J genes are TRBV16 and TRBJ1-2, with a weak D call TRBD1 (5 bases). There are 14 residues in the CDR3. Germline lookup yields CDR1 KGHSY and CDR2 FQNENV. Trimming took off 0 bases at V and 4 bases at J, with 9 bases between the two ends.

This clone has a single count. J is TRBJ1-1 and V is TRBV14; D uncertain. Germline lookup yields CDR1 SGHDN and CDR2 FVKESK. The CDR3 consists of 15 residues. The V gene lost 1 base and the J gene lost 4 bases, with 13 bases spanning the gap. CDR3 protein: CASSQVIGVFTEAFF. The CDR3 DNA is TGTGCCAGCAGCCAAGTCATCGGGGTATTCACTGAAGCTTTCTTT.

The V gene is TRBV18, the J gene TRBJ2-5; D is unresolved. Germline lookup yields CDR1 KGHSH and CDR2 LQKENI. The CDR3 spans 14 residues. Trimming took off 3 bases at V and 2 bases at J, with 10 bases between the two ends. In nucleotides, the CDR3 is TGTGCCAGCTCACCCCTCGGTGAGCAAGAGACCCAGTACTTC. Protein: CASSPLGEQETQYF. Filled out from reference TRBV18 and TRBJ2-5, the complete variable domain reads NAGVMQNPRHLVRRRGQEARLRCSPMKGHSHVYWYRQLPEEGLKFMVYLQKENIIDESGMPKERFSAEFPKEGPSILRIQQVVRGDSAAYFCASSPLGEQETQYFGPGTRLLVL.

V and J are TRBV4-3 and TRBJ2-5; 12 bases fit TRBD2. Unmatched junction bases numbered 7, after V lost 0 bases and J lost 2 bases. The CDR3 length is 18 residues. The germline CDR1 and CDR2 sequences are LGHNA and YSLEER. CDR3 in DNA: TGCGCCAGCAGCCAAGACCCTAGCGGGGGGGCGATACAAGAGACCCAGTACTTC. This sequence encodes CASSQDPSGGAIQETQYF.

The genes are TRBV3-1 (or the pseudogene TRBV3-2) and TRBJ2-3; D is unclear. Trimming left V 0 bases short and J 4 bases short, with 11 bases between. Germline V gene data show CDR1 as LGHDT and CDR2 as YNNKEL (reference sequence). The CDR3 consists of 15 residues. The CDR3 DNA reads as TGTGCCAGCAGCCAAGATAAAGTACGGGCAGATACGCAGTATTTT. Encoded protein: CASSQDKVRADTQYF.

The V and J genes are TRBV27 and TRBJ2-3, with D unresolved. V dropped 6 bases and J dropped 1 base, with 8 bases sitting between them. The CDR3 consists of 13 residues. Germline CDR1 MNHEY, CDR2 SMNVEV (reference sequence). The CDR3 reads CASSFPGTDTQYF. The CDR3 nucleotides read TGTGCCAGCAGCTTCCCCGGCACAGATACGCAGTATTTT.

The chain joins TRBV6-5 to TRBJ2-5, with 7 nucleotides matching TRBD2. CDR1 is MNHEY, CDR2 SVGAGI, per germline. The CDR3 totals 14 residues. Losses at the gene ends were 4 bases for V and 1 base for J; bases not matched to a gene: 3. The CDR3 here is CASSFGGSQETQYF. The CDR3 DNA reads TGTGCCAGCAGTTTCGGGGGGTCCCAAGAGACCCAGTACTTC.

The chain recombines TRBV27 with TRBJ2-7; D perhaps matches TRBD1 (6 bases). Germline loops: CDR1 MNHEY, CDR2 SMNVEV (reference sequence). V was cut by 6 bases and J by 5 bases, with 11 bases left in between. The CDR3 is 12 amino acids. The DNA of the CDR3 is TGTGCCAGCAGAGGGGGTTTTCACGAGCAGTACTTC. Its protein product is CASRGGFHEQYF.

The genes are TRBV28 and TRBJ1-2, with 8 bases identical to TRBD1. The V gene end was trimmed by 4 bases and the J gene end by 2 bases; junction bases not matched to a gene: 6. This CDR3 region has 15 residues. CDR1 is MDHEN, CDR2 SYDVKM, per germline. The CDR3 here is CASSSGQGSNYGYTF. For the CDR3, the DNA is TGTGCCAGCAGTTCAGGACAGGGCTCAAACTATGGCTACACCTTC.

The gene calls are TRBV9 and TRBJ2-1, with D perhaps TRBD2 (6 bases). Germline CDR1 and CDR2: SGDLS and YYNGEE. The CDR3 runs 14 residues. Trimming left V 7 bases short and J 7 bases short, with 18 bases between. The CDR3 reads CASSGTPPWNEQFF. DNA of the CDR3: TGTGCCAGCTCCGGGACTCCCCCTTGGAATGAGCAGTTCTTC.

The chain uses TRBV5-6 and TRBJ2-3; tentative D call: TRBD2 (6 bases). V was pared by 4 bases and J by 1 base, with 19 bases between. CDR3 length: 17 residues. CDR1 and CDR2 from the germline V gene are SGHDT and YYEEEE. The CDR3 sequence is CASSRPGLRERTDTQYF. The DNA for the CDR3 is TGTGCCAGCAGCCGACCGGGACTTAGGGAGCGCACAGATACGCAGTATTTT.

This chain joins TRBV7-9 and TRBJ1-6, with 9 bases lining up with TRBD1. Unmatched junction bases numbered 9, after V lost 5 bases and J lost 10 bases. Germline CDR1 is SEHNR and CDR2 is FQNEAQ (reference sequence). The CDR3 has 15 amino acids. CDR3 sequence reads: CASSRLGQGGSPLHF. As DNA, the CDR3 is TGTGCCAGCAGCCGACTGGGACAGGGTGGCTCACCCCTCCACTTT.

The CDR3 here is CASSAGSVTREKLFF. DNA of the CDR3: TGTGCCAGCAGTGCGGGATCCGTCACGCGTGAAAAACTGTTTTTT. The rearrangement uses TRBV6-2 or TRBV6-3 and TRBJ1-4; D unclear. The CDR3 spans 15 residues. CDR1 MNHEY and CDR2 SVGEGT come from the germline V gene. V lost 5 bases, J lost 7 bases, and 17 bases lay in between.

The chain carries TRBV5-1 and TRBJ2-1; D is unclear. The V and J ends lost 0 bases and 3 bases respectively, with 10 bases between them. There are 15 residues in the CDR3. Per germline, CDR1 SGHRS and CDR2 YFSETQ. CDR3 sequence reads: CASSLDGLHYNEQFF. The CDR3 DNA reads as TGCGCCAGCAGCTTGGATGGCCTTCACTACAATGAGCAGTTCTTC.

V gene TRBV2 combines with J gene TRBJ2-2; 7 bases line up with TRBD1. Losses at the gene ends were 4 bases for V and 0 bases for J; bases not matched to a gene: 2. In germline, CDR1 is SNHLY, CDR2 FYNNEI. This CDR3 spans 15 amino acids. CDR3: CASSVQGANTGELFF. The CDR3, as DNA: TGTGCCAGCAGTGTTCAGGGGGCGAACACCGGGGAGCTGTTTTTT.

The chain recombines TRBV29-1 with TRBJ1-5, with D possibly TRBD1 on 5 matching bases. The CDR3 has 12 residues. V gave up 7 bases and J gave up 9 bases, with 16 bases separating them. Germline-derived CDR1 and CDR2 are SQVTM and ANQGSEA. CDR3 region: CSAGTGSGPQHF. The CDR3 coding sequence is TGCAGCGCCGGGACTGGTTCGGGGCCCCAGCATTTT. Together with reference TRBV29-1 and TRBJ1-5, the CDR3 gives the full variable domain: SAVISQKPSRDICQRGTSLTIQCQVDSQVTMMFWYRQQPGQSLTLIATANQGSEATYESGFVIDKFPISRPNLTFSTLTVSNMSPEDSSIYLCSAGTGSGPQHFGDGTRLSIL.

The chain uses TRBV25-1 and TRBJ1-3; TRBD1 might be the D (5 bases). Looked up from germline, CDR1 is MGHDK and CDR2 is SYGVNS. The CDR3 consists of 15 residues. Trimming stripped 3 bases from V and 1 base from J, with 10 bases between. The CDR3 coding sequence is TGTGCCAGCAGTGATGGGGGAGGATCTGGAAACACCATATATTTT. Its translation is CASSDGGGSGNTIYF. Full variable domain (remainder filled in from reference TRBV25-1 and TRBJ1-3): EADIYQTPRYLVIGTGKKITLECSQTMGHDKMYWYQQDPGMELHLIHYSYGVNSTEKGDLSSESTVSRIRTEHFPLTLESARPSHTSQYLCASSDGGGSGNTIYFGEGSWLTVV.

J is TRBJ1-1 and V is TRBV28; 7 bases map to TRBD1. With V trimmed by 7 bases and J by 0 bases, 8 bases remained unmatched. The CDR3 is made up of 15 amino acids. CDR1 is MDHEN, CDR2 SYDVKM, per germline. CDR3 in amino acids: CASTATGYMNTEAFF. In DNA form, the CDR3 reads TGTGCCAGCACCGCGACAGGGTACATGAACACTGAAGCTTTCTTT.

V gene TRBV3-1 (or the pseudogene TRBV3-2) combines with J gene TRBJ2-2; D is possibly TRBD1 (6 bases). Germline values: CDR1 LGHDT, CDR2 YNNKEL (reference sequence). This CDR3 is built from 14 residues. V was clipped by 1 base and J by 6 bases, with 9 bases between them. The CDR3: CASSQGGRPGELFF. DNA for the CDR3: TGTGCCAGCAGCCAAGGGGGGCGGCCCGGGGAGCTGTTTTTT.

This chain links TRBV28 with TRBJ2-5; TRBD2 matches 9 bases. Per germline, CDR1 MDHEN and CDR2 SYDVKM. This CDR3 has 20 residues. V lost 3 bases, J lost 1 base, and 18 bases stayed unmatched. For the CDR3, the DNA is TGTGCCAGCAGTTTTCCCCCTGGACTAGCGCGGGGCCCCCTCCAAGAGACCCAGTACTTC. Its translation is CASSFPPGLARGPLQETQYF.